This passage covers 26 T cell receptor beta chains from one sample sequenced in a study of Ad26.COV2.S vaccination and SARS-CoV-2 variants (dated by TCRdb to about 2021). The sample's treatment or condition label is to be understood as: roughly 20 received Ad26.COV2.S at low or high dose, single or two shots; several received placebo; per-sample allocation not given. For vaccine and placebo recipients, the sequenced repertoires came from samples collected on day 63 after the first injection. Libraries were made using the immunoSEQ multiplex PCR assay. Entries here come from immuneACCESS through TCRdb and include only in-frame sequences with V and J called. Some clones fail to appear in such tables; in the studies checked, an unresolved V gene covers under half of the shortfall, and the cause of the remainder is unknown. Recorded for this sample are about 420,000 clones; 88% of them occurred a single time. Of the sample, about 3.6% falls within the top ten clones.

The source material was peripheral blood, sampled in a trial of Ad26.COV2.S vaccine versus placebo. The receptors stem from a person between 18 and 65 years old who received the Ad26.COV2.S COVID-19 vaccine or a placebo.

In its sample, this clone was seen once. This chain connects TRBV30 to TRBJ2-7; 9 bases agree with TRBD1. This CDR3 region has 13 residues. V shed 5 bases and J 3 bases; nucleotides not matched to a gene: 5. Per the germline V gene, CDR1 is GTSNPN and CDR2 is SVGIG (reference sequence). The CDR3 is CAWGQGRYYEQYF. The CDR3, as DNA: TGTGCCTGGGGACAGGGGAGATACTACGAGCAGTACTTC. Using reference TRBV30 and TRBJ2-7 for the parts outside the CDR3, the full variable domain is SQTIHQWPATLVQPVGSPLSLECTVEGTSNPNLYWYRQAAGRGLQLLFYSVGIGQISSEVPQNLSASRPQDRQFILSSKKLLLSDSGFYLCAWGQGRYYEQYFGPGTRLTVT.

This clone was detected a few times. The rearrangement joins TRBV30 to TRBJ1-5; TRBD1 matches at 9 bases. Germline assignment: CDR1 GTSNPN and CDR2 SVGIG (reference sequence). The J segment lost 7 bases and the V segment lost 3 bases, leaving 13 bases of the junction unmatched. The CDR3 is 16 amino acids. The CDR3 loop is CAWSPSGTGSQQPQHF. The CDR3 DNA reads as TGTGCCTGGAGCCCCTCCGGGACAGGGTCTCAACAGCCCCAGCATTTT. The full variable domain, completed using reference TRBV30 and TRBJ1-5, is SQTIHQWPATLVQPVGSPLSLECTVEGTSNPNLYWYRQAAGRGLQLLFYSVGIGQISSEVPQNLSASRPQDRQFILSSKKLLLSDSGFYLCAWSPSGTGSQQPQHFGDGTRLSIL.

This CDR3 reads CASTSGQVLNTGELFF. The CDR3 region has the DNA TGTGCCAGCACCTCTGGACAGGTTCTGAACACCGGGGAGCTGTTTTTT. The chain is built from TRBV7-9 and TRBJ2-2; 7 bases match TRBD1. V dropped 7 bases and J dropped 1; count of bases not matched to a gene: 9. CDR1 and CDR2 (germline): SEHNR, FQNEAQ (reference sequence). The CDR3 covers 16 residues.

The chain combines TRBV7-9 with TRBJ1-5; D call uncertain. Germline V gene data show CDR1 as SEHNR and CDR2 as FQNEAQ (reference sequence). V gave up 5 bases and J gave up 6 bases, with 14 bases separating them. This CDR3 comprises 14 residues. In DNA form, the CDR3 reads TGTGCCAGCAGCCTCAACGTTGGTATTCAGCCCCAGCATTTT. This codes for CASSLNVGIQPQHF.

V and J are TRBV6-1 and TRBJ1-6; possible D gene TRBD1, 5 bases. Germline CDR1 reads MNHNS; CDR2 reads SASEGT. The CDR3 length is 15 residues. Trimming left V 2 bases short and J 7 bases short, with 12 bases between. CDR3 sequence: CASSELSGDNSPLHF. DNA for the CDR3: TGTGCCAGCAGTGAATTATCGGGGGACAATTCACCCCTCCACTTT.

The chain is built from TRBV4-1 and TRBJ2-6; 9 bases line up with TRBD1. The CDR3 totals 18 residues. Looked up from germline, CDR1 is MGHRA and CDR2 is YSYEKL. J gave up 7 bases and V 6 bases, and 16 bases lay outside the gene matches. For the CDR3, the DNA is TGCGCCAGCAGACGAACGGTCGGGACAGGGTATGTAGCCAACGTCCTGACTTTC. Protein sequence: CASRRTVGTGYVANVLTF.

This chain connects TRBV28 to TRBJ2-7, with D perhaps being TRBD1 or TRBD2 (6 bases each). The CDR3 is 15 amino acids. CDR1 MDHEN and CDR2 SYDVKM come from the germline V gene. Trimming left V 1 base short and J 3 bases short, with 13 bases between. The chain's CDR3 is CASSLSSGAYYEQYF. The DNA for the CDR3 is TGTGCCAGCAGTTTATCCTCGGGGGCATACTACGAGCAGTACTTC.

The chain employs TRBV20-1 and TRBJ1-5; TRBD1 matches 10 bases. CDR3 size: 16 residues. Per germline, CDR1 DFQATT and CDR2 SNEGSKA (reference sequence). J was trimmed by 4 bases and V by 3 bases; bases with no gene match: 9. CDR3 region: CSASLTGTGVNQPQHF. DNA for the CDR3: TGCAGTGCTAGTCTAACCGGGACAGGGGTTAATCAGCCCCAGCATTTT.

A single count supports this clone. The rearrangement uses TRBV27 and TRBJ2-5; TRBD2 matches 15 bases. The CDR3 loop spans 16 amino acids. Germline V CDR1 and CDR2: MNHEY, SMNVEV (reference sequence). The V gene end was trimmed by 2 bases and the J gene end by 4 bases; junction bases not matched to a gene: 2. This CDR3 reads CASSLRTSGGGETQYF. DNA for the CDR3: TGTGCCAGCAGTTTAAGGACTAGCGGGGGGGGAGAGACCCAGTACTTC.

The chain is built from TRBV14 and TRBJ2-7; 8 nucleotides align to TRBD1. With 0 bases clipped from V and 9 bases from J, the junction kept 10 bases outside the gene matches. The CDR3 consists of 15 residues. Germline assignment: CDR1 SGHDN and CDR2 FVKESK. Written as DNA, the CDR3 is TGTGCCAGCAGCCAAGAGTCAGGGGGCATCTATGGGCAGTACTTC. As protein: CASSQESGGIYGQYF.

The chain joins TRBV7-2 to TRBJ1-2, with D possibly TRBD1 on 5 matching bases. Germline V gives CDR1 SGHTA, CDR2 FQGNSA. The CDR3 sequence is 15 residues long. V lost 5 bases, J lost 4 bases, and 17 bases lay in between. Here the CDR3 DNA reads TGTGCCAGCAGCCCCGCCCCAAACCAGGGCTATGGCTACACCTTC. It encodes CASSPAPNQGYGYTF.

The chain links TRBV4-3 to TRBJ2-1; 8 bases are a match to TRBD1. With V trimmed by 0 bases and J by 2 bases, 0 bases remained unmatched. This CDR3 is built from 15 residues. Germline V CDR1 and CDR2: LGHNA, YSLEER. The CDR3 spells CASSQDRGPYNEQFF. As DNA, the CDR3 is TGCGCCAGCAGCCAAGACAGGGGGCCCTACAATGAGCAGTTCTTC.

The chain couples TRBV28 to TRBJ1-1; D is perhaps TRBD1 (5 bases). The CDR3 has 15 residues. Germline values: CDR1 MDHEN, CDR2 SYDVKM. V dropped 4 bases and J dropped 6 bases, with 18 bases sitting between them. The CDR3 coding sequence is TGTGCCAGCAGTTCACTGGGACTCCCGGACGCTGAAGCTTTCTTT. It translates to CASSSLGLPDAEAFF.

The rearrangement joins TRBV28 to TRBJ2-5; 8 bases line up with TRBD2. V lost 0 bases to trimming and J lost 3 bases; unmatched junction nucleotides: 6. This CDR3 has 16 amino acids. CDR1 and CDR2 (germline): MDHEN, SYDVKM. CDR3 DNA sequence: TGTGCCAGCAGTTTATGGGGCGGACTAGCCAAAGAGACCCAGTACTTC. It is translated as CASSLWGGLAKETQYF.

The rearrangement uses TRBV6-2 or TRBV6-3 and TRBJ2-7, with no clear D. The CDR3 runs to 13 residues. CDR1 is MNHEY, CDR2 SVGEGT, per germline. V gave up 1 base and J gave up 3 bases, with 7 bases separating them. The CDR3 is CASSYFVYYEQYF. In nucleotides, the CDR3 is TGTGCCAGCAGTTACTTTGTGTACTACGAGCAGTACTTC.

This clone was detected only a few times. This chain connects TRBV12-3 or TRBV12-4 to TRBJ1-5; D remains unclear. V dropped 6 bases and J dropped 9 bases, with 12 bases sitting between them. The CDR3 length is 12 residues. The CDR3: CASSNDQSPQHF. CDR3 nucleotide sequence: TGTGCCAGCAGCAATGATCAGTCGCCCCAGCATTTT.

CDR3 coding DNA: TGTGCCAGCGTTAGCCCCGGACATAGCCTCCACTTT. Translation gives CASVSPGHSLHF. This chain uses TRBV28 with TRBJ1-6, with D tentatively TRBD1 (5 bases). Trimming cost V 8 bases and J 15 bases, with 17 bases left between them. Per the germline V gene, CDR1 is MDHEN and CDR2 is SYDVKM. The CDR3 extends over 12 amino acids.

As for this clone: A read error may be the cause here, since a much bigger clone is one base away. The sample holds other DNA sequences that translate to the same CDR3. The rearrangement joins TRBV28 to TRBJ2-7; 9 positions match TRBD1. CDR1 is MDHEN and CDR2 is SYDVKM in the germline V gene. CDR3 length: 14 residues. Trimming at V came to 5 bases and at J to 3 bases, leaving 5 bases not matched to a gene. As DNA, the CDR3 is TGTGCCAGCAGTCCCGGGACAGGGCGCTACGAGCAGTACTTC. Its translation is CASSPGTGRYEQYF.

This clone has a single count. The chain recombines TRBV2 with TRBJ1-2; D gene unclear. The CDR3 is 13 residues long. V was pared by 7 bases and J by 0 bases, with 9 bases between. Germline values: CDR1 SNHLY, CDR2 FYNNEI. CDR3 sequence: CASNAEANYGYTF. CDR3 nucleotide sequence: TGTGCCAGCAACGCGGAAGCTAACTATGGCTACACCTTC.

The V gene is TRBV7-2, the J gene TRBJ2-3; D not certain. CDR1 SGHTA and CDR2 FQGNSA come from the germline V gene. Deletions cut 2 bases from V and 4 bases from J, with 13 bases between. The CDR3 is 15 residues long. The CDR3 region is CASSLLINTADTQYF. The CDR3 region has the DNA TGTGCCAGCAGCTTATTAATAAACACGGCAGATACGCAGTATTTT.

The CDR3: CASSLAAVAKNIQYF. The CDR3 DNA reads as TGCGCCAGCAGCTTGGCCGCAGTAGCCAAAAACATTCAGTACTTC. The chain joins TRBV5-1 to TRBJ2-4; D is undetermined. The CDR3 runs to 15 residues. Trimming pared 0 bases from V and 0 bases from J, leaving 7 bases between. Germline V gene lookup returns CDR1 SGHRS and CDR2 YFSETQ.

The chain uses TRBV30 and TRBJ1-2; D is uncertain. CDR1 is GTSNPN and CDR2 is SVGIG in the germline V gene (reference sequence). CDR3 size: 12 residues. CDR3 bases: TGTGTGGGGTTCGGGCTCTCCTATGGCTACACCTTC. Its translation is CVGFGLSYGYTF.

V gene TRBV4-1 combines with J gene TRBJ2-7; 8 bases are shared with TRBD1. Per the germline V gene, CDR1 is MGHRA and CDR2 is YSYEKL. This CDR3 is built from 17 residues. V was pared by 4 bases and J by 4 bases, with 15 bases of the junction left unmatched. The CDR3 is CASSLILRQGRGYEQYF. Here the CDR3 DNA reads TGCGCCAGCAGCCTAATCCTGAGACAGGGGCGTGGGTACGAGCAGTACTTC.

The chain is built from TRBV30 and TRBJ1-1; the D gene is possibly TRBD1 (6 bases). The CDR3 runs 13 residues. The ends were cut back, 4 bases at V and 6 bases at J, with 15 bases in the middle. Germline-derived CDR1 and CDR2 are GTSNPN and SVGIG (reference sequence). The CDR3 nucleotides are TGTGCCTGGACCCTGGGGGGCAGGTCTGAAGCTTTCTTT. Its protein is CAWTLGGRSEAFF.

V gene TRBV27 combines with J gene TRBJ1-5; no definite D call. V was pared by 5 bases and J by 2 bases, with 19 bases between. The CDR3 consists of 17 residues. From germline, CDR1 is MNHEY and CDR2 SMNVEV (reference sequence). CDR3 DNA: TGTGCCAGCAGTCCCTTAGACGTAACTGGGGGCAATCAGCCCCAGCATTTT. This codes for CASSPLDVTGGNQPQHF.

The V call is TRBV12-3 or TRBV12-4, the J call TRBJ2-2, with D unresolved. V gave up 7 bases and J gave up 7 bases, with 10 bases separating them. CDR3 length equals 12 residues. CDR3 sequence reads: CASKKEVGELFF. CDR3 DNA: TGTGCCAGCAAGAAAGAGGTCGGGGAGCTGTTTTTT.